The clone carrying this T cell receptor (beta chain) was detected many times. There are 14 residues in the CDR3. With V trimmed by 6 bases and J by 0 bases, 2 bases remained unmatched. CDR1 is MNHEY, CDR2 SVGEGT, per germline. This sample's TCRbeta library carried unique molecular identifier barcodes. TCRdb used MiXCR to reprocess the PCR reads, holding one entry per CDR3 protein. Of some 240,000 distinct CDR3 sequences in the sample, around 12% were seen once. The data stem from a study of T-cell reconstitution after alpha-beta-depleted transplantation in children. The V and J genes are TRBV6-2 or TRBV6-3 and TRBJ1-2, with 9 positions matching TRBD1. The clonotype comes from a human donor who donated a stem cell graft to a child with acute lymphoblastic leukemia. The sample here was PBMCs from the stem cell graft donor, taken from the stem cell graft. DNA of the CDR3: TGTGCCAGCAGAACAGGGGGCTCTAACTATGGCTACACCTTC. It is translated as CASRTGGSNYGYTF.